The clone carrying this T cell receptor (beta chain) was recorded only once. This sample is part of a study of blood T cell repertoires in COVID-19. In the study overall: Acute-phase and convalescent COVID-19 samples originated in the United States, Italy and Spain. Sample material is recorded as cDNA or gDNA derived from T cells, B-cell-depleted T cells, or PBMCs.

Cohort allocation depended upon clinical history that participants reported. Trimming cost V 9 bases and J 0 bases; bases outside gene matches: 4. Germline V gene sequence: CDR1 SNHLY, CDR2 FYNNEI. The CDR3 totals 14 residues. Per the original methods: Amplified reference gene primers provided the basis for estimating nucleated cell counts. Method: immunoSEQ multiplex PCR; TCRdb's copy keeps in-frame clones and lacks some. D and trimming come from the DNA, and the V and J calls and clone size come from that table. The sample includes 220,000 or so clones, 85% to 90% seen only once; the top ten take approximately 3.5%.

Sequenced material: PBMCs or T cells enriched from blood (not recorded which). The rearrangement joins TRBV2 to TRBJ2-7; 11 positions agree with TRBD2. This clonotype was sampled from a woman between 18 and 29 years old in a cohort exposed to, infected with or recovered from COVID-19 (not recorded which). The CDR3: CASLAGGSSYEQYF. The CDR3 region has the DNA TGTGCCAGTCTAGCGGGGGGTAGCTCCTACGAGCAGTACTTC. Full variable domain (missing parts from reference TRBV2 and TRBJ2-7): EPEVTQTPSHQVTQMGQEVILRCVPISNHLYFYWYRQILGQKVEFLVSFYNNEISEKSEIFDDQFSVERPDGSNFTLKIRSTKLEDSAMYFCASLAGGSSYEQYFGPGTRLTVT.